The entry below describes one T cell receptor (beta chain). Antigen unknown. Since no conserved phenylalanine or tryptophan closes the CDR3, a read error is the likely cause. The data were obtained in a study of T cell repertoires in cytomegalovirus infection. Points from the study as a whole: Identification of carriers of CMV plus the relevant HLA was achieved through cumulative public TCR beta family frequency.

MiXCR, run by TCRdb on the reads, gives a single entry per CDR3 protein. The data hold 350,000 to 500,000 distinct CDR3 sequences, with about 33% observed a single time. Germline V lookup: CDR1 SGHVS, CDR2 FQNEAQ. The CDR3 has 16 amino acids. The sequenced sample consisted of PBMCs. The V and J genes are TRBV7-8 and TRBJ1-5; perhaps TRBD1 as D (5 bases). The sequence was obtained from a human donor in good health (CMV status not recorded). Some clones in this sample may be carry-over from other donors' samples. CDR3 amino acids: CASSSTTAHSKQPQHC. Written as DNA, the CDR3 is TGTGCCAGCAGCTCAACGACAGCCCATAGCAAACAGCCCCAGCATTGT.